This T cell receptor beta chain emerged from a study of OX40 agonist ivuxolimab in advanced cancers. The germline V gene has CDR1 SGHNT and CDR2 YENEEA. This CDR3 has 15 amino acids. V lost 1 base to trimming and J lost 1 base, with 10 bases between them. The study, taken as a whole, reports: By week 6 at 0.1 to 3.0 mg/kg, blood CD4+ and CD8+ T cells had expanded clonally.

Some clones are missing from TCRdb's copy, which holds only in-frame ones; the method was immunoSEQ multiplex PCR. The sample lists under 75,000 clones; roughly 86% were seen once. Turning to this clone: Its antigen is not identified.

The source is an adult with an advanced solid tumor such as melanoma, head and neck, liver or kidney cancer. Sequences were derived from CD4+ or CD8+ T cells sorted from blood, sampled in a trial of the OX40 agonist ivuxolimab. V and J are TRBV11-3 and TRBJ2-5, with D perhaps matching TRBD1 (5 bases). The CDR3: CASSLGGASQETQYF. The DNA of the CDR3 is TGTGCCAGCAGCTTAGGTGGGGCGAGCCAAGAGACCCAGTACTTC. Based on the CDR3 plus reference TRBV11-3 and TRBJ2-5, the full variable domain is EAGVVQSPRYKIIEKKQPVAFWCNPISGHNTLYWYLQNLGQGPELLIRYENEEAVDDSQLPKDRFSAERLKGVDSTLKIQPAELGDSAVYLCASSLGGASQETQYFGPGTRLLVL.